A selection of T cell receptor beta chains follows, all from one sample in a study of blood T cell repertoires in COVID-19. The repertoire was sequenced with immunoSEQ multiplex PCR; TCRdb's copy has only in-frame clones and lacks some. The sample yields some 100,000 clones, around nine tenths seen once. Sequenced sample: peripheral blood. These receptors originate from a human donor in a cohort sampled during active COVID-19. The CDR3 runs from the conserved cysteine through the conserved F or W. The order of the fields is J gene, V gene, clone size, D gene, CDR3 protein, CDR3 DNA. The D gene is left open where the match is weak. Part of the rows lack a size; the others show once, few, many or a class for expanded clones.

TRBJ1-5,TRBV28,NA,NA,CASSLYVSNQPQHF,TGTGCCAGCAGCCTCTATGTGAGCAATCAGCCCCAGCATTTT
TRBJ2-5,TRBV7-2,NA,TRBD1,CASSPRQGLEMYF,TGTGCCAGCAGCCCCAGACAGGGGCTCGAAATGTACTTC
TRBJ2-7,TRBV6-2/TRBV6-3,NA,NA,CASSYLGPQPSYEQYF,TGTGCCAGCAGTTACCTTGGGCCACAGCCCTCCTACGAGCAGTACTTC
TRBJ1-1,TRBV28,once,NA,CASSFLTRRNTEAFF,TGTGCCAGCAGTTTCCTGACAAGGCGGAACACTGAAGCTTTCTTT
TRBJ2-7,TRBV27,NA,TRBD1,CASTDRGRGSYEQYF,TGTGCCAGCACCGACAGGGGGAGAGGATCCTACGAGCAGTACTTC
TRBJ2-7,TRBV28,NA,NA,CASSLTSSYEQYF,TGTGCCAGCAGTCTGACTAGCTCCTACGAGCAGTACTTC
TRBJ1-6,TRBV6-1,once,NA,CASSERDRVYNSPLHF,TGTGCCAGCAGTGAAAGAGACAGAGTCTATAATTCACCCCTCCACTTT
TRBJ1-5,TRBV10-2,few,NA,CASASRVKGNQPQHF,TGCGCCAGCGCCTCGAGGGTAAAGGGTAATCAGCCCCAGCATTTT
TRBJ1-5,TRBV6-2/TRBV6-3,NA,NA,CASSGLSNQPQHF,TGTGCCAGCAGTGGGCTTAGCAATCAGCCCCAGCATTTT
TRBJ2-7,TRBV7-9,NA,TRBD2,CASNPGGGSWAQYF,TGTGCCAGCAACCCCGGCGGGGGATCCTGGGCGCAGTACTTC
TRBJ1-1,TRBV9,NA,NA,CASSPTRDTEAFF,TGTGCCAGCAGCCCGACTAGGGACACTGAAGCTTTCTTT